This T cell receptor (beta chain) emerged from a study of early T cells in non-severe SARS-CoV-2 infection. About the study: Bulk RNA from unsorted whole blood was sequenced; chains were unpaired. Findings and limits, study-wide: VDJdb-based annotation leaned toward anti-spike CD8 responses and missed private and CD4 specificities.

cDNA molecules, individually, were tagged with unique molecular identifiers. TCRdb re-called the 5' RACE reads through MiXCR, storing one row per CDR3 protein. The data hold about 59,000 distinct CDR3 sequences, with under 15% observed a single time. Germline V CDR1 and CDR2: KGHSH, LQKENI. V lost 1 base to trimming and J lost 6 bases, with 18 bases between them. This CDR3 region has 16 residues. Concerning this clonotype: The target antigen is unknown.

The TCR was taken from an adult who was a healthcare worker with PCR-confirmed SARS-CoV-2 infection or an uninfected control (not recorded which). Sequencing input: whole blood. The J gene is TRBJ1-2, the V gene TRBV18; D is ambiguous. The CDR3 is CASSPLILQLEDGYTF. The CDR3 DNA follows: TGTGCCAGCTCACCACTTATCTTGCAACTGGAGGATGGCTACACCTTC. The full variable domain, with the rest looked up from reference TRBV18 and TRBJ1-2, is NAGVMQNPRHLVRRRGQEARLRCSPMKGHSHVYWYRQLPEEGLKFMVYLQKENIIDESGMPKERFSAEFPKEGPSILRIQQVVRGDSAAYFCASSPLILQLEDGYTFGSGTRLTVV.